These 27 T cell receptor beta chains share one sample of origin, sequenced in a study of cytomegalovirus exposure and HLA in healthy donors. A multiplex PCR was run with 60 Vbeta primers and 13 Jbeta primers. Only in-frame clones appear in the TCRdb table, and some are missing; sequencing was by immunoSEQ multiplex PCR. The data show about 180,000 clones, 75% to 85% seen once. The sequenced sample consisted of PBMCs. These receptors were obtained from a woman in her thirties in good health and CMV-seropositive.

The V call is TRBV11-3, the J call TRBJ2-3; the D gene is possibly TRBD1 (5 bases). The CDR3 covers 13 residues. V was cut by 1 base and J by 3 bases, with 5 bases left in between. Germline values: CDR1 SGHNT, CDR2 YENEEA. The CDR3 region has the DNA TGTGCCAGCAGCTTAGGGACAACAGATACGCAGTATTTT. Amino acids: CASSLGTTDTQYF.

The chain links TRBV5-1 to TRBJ1-1; perhaps TRBD1 as D (5 bases). CDR1 and CDR2 from the germline V gene are SGHRS and YFSETQ. V gave up 6 bases and J gave up 3 bases, with 12 bases separating them. This CDR3 is 13 amino acids long. The CDR3 DNA reads as TGCGCCAGCATCGACAGCCCAGACACTGAAGCTTTCTTT. Translated: CASIDSPDTEAFF.

In this sample, this clone turned up once. The J gene is TRBJ2-1, the V gene TRBV19; 9 bases align to TRBD2. The V segment lost 4 bases and the J segment 1 base; nucleotides outside the gene matches: 2. The CDR3 is made up of 15 amino acids. The V gene's germline CDR1 is LNHDA and CDR2 SQIVND (reference sequence). The CDR3 coding sequence is TGTGCCAGTAGTAAGACTAGCGGATCCTACAATGAGCAGTTCTTC. This encodes CASSKTSGSYNEQFF.

This chain uses TRBV28 with TRBJ1-2, with D hard to call. This CDR3 has 12 amino acids. V lost 6 bases to trimming and J lost 4 bases, with 9 bases between them. Germline CDR1 and CDR2: MDHEN and SYDVKM. This CDR3 is CASRGRLYGYTF. The DNA of the CDR3 is TGTGCCAGCAGGGGTAGACTCTATGGCTACACCTTC.

This chain joins TRBV7-2 and TRBJ2-3, with 13 bases matching TRBD2. The CDR3 spans 17 residues. Trimming took 6 bases from V and 2 from J; bases not matched to a gene: 8. Germline loops: CDR1 SGHTA, CDR2 FQGNSA. This CDR3 reads CASSRTGTSGTTDTQYF. Here the CDR3 DNA reads TGTGCCAGCAGTCGTACCGGGACTAGCGGGACCACAGATACGCAGTATTTT. The full variable domain, with the rest looked up from reference TRBV7-2 and TRBJ2-3, is GAGVSQSPSNKVTEKGKDVELRCDPISGHTALYWYRQSLGQGLEFLIYFQGNSAPDKSGLPSDRFSAERTGGSVSTLTIQRTQQEDSAVYLCASSRTGTSGTTDTQYFGPGTRLTVL.

This chain joins TRBV5-4 and TRBJ1-1; tentative D call: TRBD1 (5 bases). Looked up from germline, CDR1 is SGHNT and CDR2 is YYREEE (reference sequence). The CDR3 spans 14 residues. The V end was cut by 2 bases, the J end by 1 base, with 9 bases between. The CDR3 sequence is CASSFQGSNTEAFF. The DNA for the CDR3 is TGTGCCAGCAGCTTCCAGGGATCGAACACTGAAGCTTTCTTT.

This sequence joins TRBV25-1 and TRBJ1-6; D call uncertain. Germline V gives CDR1 MGHDK, CDR2 SYGVNS. V lost 6 bases to trimming and J lost 8 bases, with 14 bases between them. This CDR3 is built from 14 residues. The CDR3 protein is CASSAHPSDSPLHF. In nucleotides, the CDR3 is TGTGCCAGCAGCGCCCATCCCAGTGATTCACCCCTCCACTTT.

The rearrangement uses TRBV27 and TRBJ2-7, with 11 bases matching TRBD1. Germline trimming cut 4 bases from V and 7 bases from J; bases unmatched to any gene: 6. The germline CDR1 and CDR2 sequences are MNHEY and SMNVEV (reference sequence). This CDR3 is 14 amino acids long. The CDR3: CASSSGTGGKEQYF. CDR3 DNA: TGTGCCAGCAGTTCCGGGACAGGGGGTAAAGAGCAGTACTTC.

As for this clone: The identical CDR3 is also encoded by other nucleotide sequences in the sample. The rearrangement joins TRBV28 to TRBJ1-5, with TRBD1 identical over 9 bases. Germline CDR1 and CDR2: MDHEN and SYDVKM. V trimming: 8 bases; J trimming: 7 bases; junction bases outside the gene matches: 12. The CDR3 consists of 15 residues. This CDR3 reads CASLDRDRENQPQHF. In DNA, the CDR3 is TGTGCCAGCCTCGACCGGGACAGGGAGAACCAGCCCCAGCATTTT.

The genes are TRBV11-1 and TRBJ2-7; TRBD1 is a possible D gene (5 bases). The germline V and J ends were trimmed by 6 bases and 5 bases, with 11 bases remaining between them. CDR1 is SGHAT, CDR2 FQDESV, per germline (reference sequence). CDR3 length equals 12 residues. Here the CDR3 reads CASSYRYHEQYF. The CDR3 nucleotides read TGTGCCAGCAGTTACAGGTACCACGAGCAGTACTTC.

Concerning this clone itself: At one end, the junction sequence differs from germline, possibly due to a read error. The chain employs TRBV7-2 and TRBJ2-1, with TRBD2 identical over 8 bases. The length of the CDR3 is 16 residues. Germline-derived CDR1 and CDR2 are SGHTA and FQGNSA. The CDR3 loop reads CASSLAGSSSYNEQFF. The CDR3 DNA follows: TGTGCCAGCAGCCTAGCGGGTTCTAGCTCCTACAATGAGCAGTTCTTC.

The V call is TRBV28, the J call TRBJ1-3; D gene uncertain. This CDR3 has 12 residues. CDR1 and CDR2 from the germline V gene are MDHEN and SYDVKM. The V end was cut by 4 bases, the J end by 3 bases, with 4 bases between. CDR3 loop: CASSSFGNTIYF. CDR3 in DNA: TGTGCCAGCAGTTCTTTTGGAAACACCATATATTTT.

The sample holds a few counts of this clone. This chain joins TRBV4-2 and TRBJ2-7, with 8 bases lining up with TRBD2. This CDR3 has 15 residues. The ends lost 4 bases at V and 0 bases at J; junction bases unmatched: 5. Germline V gene sequence: CDR1 LGHNA, CDR2 YNFKEQ. The CDR3 DNA reads as TGTGCCAGCAGCCCGGGGGGGATTAGCTCCTACGAGCAGTACTTC. It yields the protein CASSPGGISSYEQYF.

This clone was recorded a few times. V gene TRBV29-1 combines with J gene TRBJ2-1; 13 bases are shared with TRBD2. J gave up 9 bases and V 1 base, and 6 bases lay outside the gene matches. Germline V gene lookup returns CDR1 SQVTM and CDR2 ANQGSEA. This CDR3 spans 15 amino acids. CDR3 sequence (DNA): TGCAGCGTTGAAGGACTAGCGGGAGGACTAGGTGAGCAGTTCTTC. Its translation: CSVEGLAGGLGEQFF.

Comments on this clone: Within the sample, other DNA sequences also encode this same CDR3. V is TRBV6-6 and J is TRBJ2-3; D not certain. This CDR3 has 12 residues. The germline V and J ends were trimmed by 2 bases and 2 bases, with 2 bases remaining between them. Germline V gives CDR1 MNHNY, CDR2 SVGAGI (reference sequence). CDR3 protein: CASSYLTDTQYF. In DNA form, the CDR3 reads TGTGCCAGCAGTTACCTCACAGATACGCAGTATTTT.

The V gene is TRBV10-3, the J gene TRBJ2-3; 10 bases match TRBD2. The CDR3 contains 14 residues. The germline CDR1 and CDR2 sequences are ENHRY and SYGVKD. V gave up 10 bases and J gave up 3 bases; unmatched junction bases: 7. CDR3 in amino acids: CATQREGTTDTQYF. CDR3 in DNA: TGTGCCACCCAGCGGGAGGGGACGACAGATACGCAGTATTTT.

J is TRBJ1-5 and V is TRBV6-5; 9 bases match TRBD1. V lost 5 bases and J lost 6; bases outside the gene matches: 5. The CDR3 sequence is 14 residues long. The germline CDR1 and CDR2 sequences are MNHEY and SVGAGI. This CDR3 reads CASSVTGGGQPQHF. The CDR3, as DNA: TGTGCCAGCAGTGTAACAGGGGGCGGTCAGCCCCAGCATTTT.

The chain uses TRBV7-3 and TRBJ2-7; 8 bases agree with TRBD2. The CDR3 has 15 amino acids. Germline assignment: CDR1 SGHTA and CDR2 FQGTGA. The V and J ends lost 3 bases and 4 bases, in that order; junction bases with no gene match: 8. The CDR3 nucleotides read TGTGCCAGCAGCTTTGACCCTGGCGGGAGGTACGAGCAGTACTTC. It codes for CASSFDPGGRYEQYF.

This clone was counted between two and nine times. The chain is built from TRBV7-9 and TRBJ1-5; possible D gene TRBD1, 5 bases. The CDR3 extends over 14 amino acids. The germline V gene has CDR1 SEHNR and CDR2 FQNEAQ (reference sequence). V shed 0 bases and J shed 6 bases, with 9 bases lying between them. CDR3 region: CASSLAGTPQPQHF. CDR3 bases: TGTGCCAGCAGCTTAGCCGGGACTCCTCAGCCCCAGCATTTT.

This clone showed up just a few times. This chain uses TRBV7-9 with TRBJ2-2, with a tentative D call TRBD2 (5 bases). CDR1 is SEHNR and CDR2 is FQNEAQ in the germline V gene (reference sequence). This CDR3 region has 14 residues. Trimming cost V 8 bases and J 2 bases, with 12 bases left between them. In DNA, the CDR3 is TGTGCCAGCCAACTAGGGCGTAACACCGGGGAGCTGTTTTTT. Protein sequence: CASQLGRNTGELFF.

The genes are TRBV7-2 and TRBJ2-5; the match to TRBD1 covers 7 bases. With V trimmed by 6 bases and J by 5 bases, 12 bases remained unmatched. The CDR3 is 15 amino acids. Germline assignment: CDR1 SGHTA and CDR2 FQGNSA. The CDR3 nucleotides read TGTGCCAGCAGGACTACAGGGGATAGTGGCGAGACCCAGTACTTC. This sequence encodes CASRTTGDSGETQYF.

The chain is built from TRBV13 and TRBJ2-7, with a weak D call TRBD2 (5 bases). Per germline, CDR1 PRHDT and CDR2 FYEKMQ (reference sequence). Trimming left V 4 bases short and J 0 bases short, with 13 bases between. This CDR3 spans 15 amino acids. The DNA for the CDR3 is TGTGCCAGCAGCTCCGAGCGGATCAGCTCCTACGAGCAGTACTTC. Amino acids: CASSSERISSYEQYF.

This clone showed up just a few times. This chain links TRBV6-4 with TRBJ1-5; D unclear. Per the germline V gene, CDR1 is MRHNA and CDR2 is SNTAGT. This CDR3 is 19 amino acids long. V was clipped by 0 bases and J by 3 bases, with 21 bases between them. CDR3 protein: CASSDSPRLLIHHNQPQHF. CDR3 coding DNA: TGTGCCAGCAGTGACTCCCCCAGACTGCTAATTCATCACAATCAGCCCCAGCATTTT.

The V gene is TRBV21-1, the J gene TRBJ2-2; TRBD2 is taken as the D call from the table, unchecked against the DNA. TRBV21-1 is a known pseudogene. CDR3 length equals 18 residues. CDR3 coding DNA: TGTGCCAGCAGCAGACGATCTATAGCGGGAGGTAACACCGGGGAGCTGTTTTTT. This gives the protein CASSRRSIAGGNTGELFF.

This chain joins TRBV6-5 and TRBJ2-7, with TRBD1 matching over 7 bases. The CDR3 has 14 amino acids. Looked up from germline, CDR1 is MNHEY and CDR2 is SVGAGI. Trimming removed 2 bases from V and 5 bases from J; junction bases left unmatched: 6. The CDR3 sequence: CASSYMTGSHEQYF. DNA of the CDR3: TGTGCCAGCAGTTACATGACAGGGTCCCACGAGCAGTACTTC.

This rearrangement joins TRBV2 to TRBJ2-1, with a tentative D call TRBD1 (6 bases). The CDR3 length is 15 residues. CDR1 SNHLY and CDR2 FYNNEI come from the germline V gene. V was pared by 5 bases and J by 7 bases, with 18 bases between. CDR3: CASSLSGAGQNEQFF. The CDR3 nucleotides are TGTGCCAGCAGTCTATCAGGGGCCGGCCAGAATGAGCAGTTCTTC. The full variable domain, in which reference TRBV2 and TRBJ2-1 provide the parts outside the CDR3, is EPEVTQTPSHQVTQMGQEVILRCVPISNHLYFYWYRQILGQKVEFLVSFYNNEISEKSEIFDDQFSVERPDGSNFTLKIRSTKLEDSAMYFCASSLSGAGQNEQFFGPGTRLTVL.

This chain uses TRBV10-1 with TRBJ1-1; 7 bases match TRBD1. After removal of 8 bases from V and 1 base from J, the junction contained 7 bases not matched to a gene. Germline values: CDR1 WNHNN, CDR2 SYGVQD (reference sequence). The CDR3 consists of 14 residues. In DNA, the CDR3 is TGCGCCAGCCAAACAGGGGCGGCGAACACTGAAGCTTTCTTT. Translated, it gives CASQTGAANTEAFF.